The 26 T cell receptor beta chains in this list originate from one sample, sequenced in a study of cytotoxic CD8 clonotypes in ibrutinib-treated CLL. Here immunoSEQ multiplex PCR was the method, and the copy in TCRdb shows in-frame clones only, minus some. This table holds 35,000 to 50,000 clones, roughly three quarters found once. The specimen comprised PBMCs, sampled after 12 months of ibrutinib treatment. These receptors were taken from a human donor with chronic lymphocytic leukemia.

On this clone: This specimen includes other DNA sequences encoding the same CDR3. The rearrangement uses TRBV28 and TRBJ1-2; possibly TRBD1 for D (6 bases). V was clipped by 0 bases and J by 8 bases, with 22 bases between them. Germline V gene data show CDR1 as MDHEN and CDR2 as SYDVKM. This CDR3 region has 17 residues. CDR3 DNA sequence: TGTGCCAGCAGTTTATGGGGGGGTCGGGTAGCAGGGGACGGCTACACCTTC. Translated, it gives CASSLWGGRVAGDGYTF.

This clone was recorded once. The gene calls are TRBV2 and TRBJ1-2; no clear D gene. Trimming stripped 7 bases from V and 2 bases from J, with 14 bases between. Germline values: CDR1 SNHLY, CDR2 FYNNEI. This CDR3 region has 14 residues. The CDR3 is CASIYGVRNYGYTF. CDR3 DNA: TGTGCCAGCATCTATGGAGTAAGAAACTATGGCTACACCTTC.

The rearrangement joins TRBV5-4 to TRBJ2-6; 7 bases align to TRBD2. Germline trimming cut 4 bases from V and 2 bases from J; bases unmatched to any gene: 9. The CDR3 has 17 amino acids. The germline CDR1 and CDR2 sequences are SGHNT and YYREEE (reference sequence). The CDR3 is CASSQGGGRAGANVLTF. The CDR3 nucleotides read TGTGCCAGCAGCCAGGGCGGGGGACGGGCTGGGGCCAACGTCCTGACTTTC.

The V gene is TRBV7-8, the J gene TRBJ2-1; 7 nucleotides match TRBD2. The CDR3 consists of 13 residues. CDR1 and CDR2 (germline): SGHVS, FQNEAQ. V lost 6 bases, J lost 9 bases, and 8 bases stayed unmatched. The CDR3: CASRETSVGEQFF. CDR3 nucleotide sequence: TGTGCCAGCAGAGAAACTAGCGTTGGTGAGCAGTTCTTC.

J is TRBJ2-3 and V is TRBV19; D is unresolved. The germline CDR1 and CDR2 sequences are LNHDA and SQIVND (reference sequence). The CDR3 is made up of 15 amino acids. Trimming pared 3 bases from V and 2 bases from J, leaving 12 bases between. For the CDR3, the DNA is TGTGCCAGTAGTATGACGAGTCCTGACACAGATACGCAGTATTTT. As protein: CASSMTSPDTDTQYF.

By share of the sample, this clone is medium-sized. This rearrangement joins TRBV5-1 to TRBJ2-4, with D perhaps TRBD2 (7 bases). The CDR3 is 15 residues long. Germline V gene lookup returns CDR1 SGHRS and CDR2 YFSETQ. Trimming cost V 4 bases and J 3 bases, with 14 bases left between them. CDR3 in DNA: TGCGCCAGCAGCGGGAGGGGGGACGGCAAAAACATTCAGTACTTC. Protein product: CASSGRGDGKNIQYF.

V is TRBV25-1 and J is TRBJ1-1; D may be TRBD1 (5 bases). Germline-derived CDR1 and CDR2 are MGHDK and SYGVNS. V lost 6 bases, J lost 3 bases, and 8 bases lay in between. The CDR3 has 12 residues. This chain's CDR3 is CASSRADTEAFF. DNA for the CDR3: TGTGCCAGCAGCAGGGCAGACACTGAAGCTTTCTTT.

The chain uses TRBV11-2 and TRBJ1-5; a possible D gene is TRBD1 (5 bases). CDR3 size: 17 residues. Germline V gene lookup returns CDR1 SGHAT and CDR2 FQNNGV. Trimming cost V 4 bases and J 7 bases, with 23 bases left between them. The CDR3 protein is CASSSSQVGPGSQPQHF. The CDR3, as DNA: TGTGCCAGCAGCTCCTCCCAGGTGGGGCCCGGGAGCCAGCCCCAGCATTTT.

The genes are TRBV4-2 and TRBJ1-4; D might be TRBD1 (5 bases). The CDR3 extends over 13 amino acids. Germline V gene data show CDR1 as LGHNA and CDR2 as YNFKEQ. The V end was cut by 2 bases, the J end by 8 bases, with 9 bases between. CDR3 loop: CASSQQGNEKLFF. The CDR3 DNA is TGTGCCAGCAGCCAACAGGGAAACGAAAAACTGTTTTTT.

The genes are TRBV6-5 and TRBJ1-2, with a weak D call TRBD1 (6 bases). CDR1 is MNHEY, CDR2 SVGAGI, per germline. This CDR3 has 16 residues. Trimming shortened V by 0 bases and J by 0 bases, and 11 bases separated the two germline ends. The CDR3 spells CASSYSRGEANYGYTF. The CDR3 nucleotides are TGTGCCAGCAGTTACTCGAGGGGGGAAGCTAACTATGGCTACACCTTC.

This chain links TRBV30 with TRBJ2-7; 7 positions match TRBD1. J gave up 7 bases and V 6 bases, and 12 bases lay outside the gene matches. The CDR3 is made up of 13 amino acids. From germline, CDR1 is GTSNPN and CDR2 SVGIG (reference sequence). The CDR3 loop reads CACPARQGREQYF. In DNA form, the CDR3 reads TGTGCCTGCCCCGCCAGACAGGGAAGGGAGCAGTACTTC.

The chain is built from TRBV12-1 and TRBJ2-7; TRBD2, the table's D call, was not compared with the DNA. TRBV12-1 is deemed a pseudogene. This CDR3 is built from 15 residues. The CDR3 region has the DNA TGTGCCAGCAGCTGGGTGGCGGGAGTAATCGACGAGCAGTACTTC. It specifies CASSWVAGVIDEQYF.

This chain links TRBV30 with TRBJ1-1; 10 bases are shared with TRBD1. Germline V gene lookup returns CDR1 GTSNPN and CDR2 SVGIG (reference sequence). The CDR3 loop spans 14 amino acids. V shed 1 base, J shed 6 bases, and the junction held 5 bases outside the gene matches. The CDR3 spells CAWSEGTGAAEAFF. Here the CDR3 DNA reads TGTGCCTGGAGTGAAGGGACAGGGGCAGCTGAAGCTTTCTTT.

V usage is TRBV4-1 and J usage is TRBJ2-7; 11 bases agree with TRBD2. Looked up from germline, CDR1 is MGHRA and CDR2 is YSYEKL. The CDR3 length is 16 residues. V lost 2 bases to trimming and J lost 2 bases; unmatched junction nucleotides: 5. CDR3 in amino acids: CASSQPLAGGTYEQYF. The DNA for the CDR3 is TGCGCCAGCAGCCAACCTCTAGCGGGAGGTACCTACGAGCAGTACTTC.

The chain links TRBV29-1 to TRBJ2-1, with D perhaps TRBD2 (7 bases). Deletions cut 7 bases from V and 4 bases from J, with 17 bases between. The CDR3 loop spans 14 amino acids. CDR1 SQVTM and CDR2 ANQGSEA come from the germline V gene. The CDR3 loop reads CSAGGGTIYNEQFF. The CDR3 DNA reads TGCAGCGCTGGAGGGGGGACTATTTACAATGAGCAGTTCTTC.

The table lists this clone with a count of one. The rearrangement joins TRBV5-1 to TRBJ2-5; 12 positions agree with TRBD2. CDR1 and CDR2 (germline): SGHRS, YFSETQ. After removal of 4 bases from V and 7 bases from J, the junction contained 11 bases not matched to a gene. The CDR3 is 16 amino acids. As DNA, the CDR3 is TGCGCCAGCAGCCCGGCACTAGCGGGAGGAGGGGGGACCCAGTACTTC. This encodes CASSPALAGGGGTQYF.

The V gene is TRBV6-1, the J gene TRBJ1-2; D uncertain. Germline assignment: CDR1 MNHNS and CDR2 SASEGT. Trimming took off 4 bases at V and 3 bases at J, with 9 bases between the two ends. The CDR3 has 13 amino acids. The DNA for the CDR3 is TGTGCCAGCAGTGCGACCCAGGACTATGGCTACACCTTC. Encoded protein: CASSATQDYGYTF.

The chain recombines TRBV11-2 with TRBJ1-3; D is ambiguous. Germline CDR1 reads SGHAT; CDR2 reads FQNNGV. This CDR3 is 14 amino acids long. Trimming shortened V by 4 bases and J by 2 bases, and 9 bases separated the two germline ends. The CDR3 reads CASSSITAGNTIYF. In DNA form, the CDR3 reads TGTGCCAGCAGCTCAATAACAGCTGGAAACACCATATATTTT. Together with reference TRBV11-2 and TRBJ1-3, the CDR3 gives the full variable domain: EAGVAQSPRYKIIEKRQSVAFWCNPISGHATLYWYQQILGQGPKLLIQFQNNGVVDDSQLPKDRFSAERLKGVDSTLKIQPAKLEDSAVYLCASSSITAGNTIYFGEGSWLTVV.

This clone has just a few counts. The chain couples TRBV5-4 to TRBJ1-2, with D possibly being TRBD1 (6 bases). V was cut by 4 bases and J by 2 bases, with 18 bases left in between. The length of the CDR3 is 16 residues. The germline CDR1 and CDR2 sequences are SGHNT and YYREEE (reference sequence). The CDR3 DNA sequence: TGTGCCAGCAGCGGGCTCCCCGGGGGCCCGAACTATGGCTACACCTTC. Amino acid sequence: CASSGLPGGPNYGYTF.

The chain is built from TRBV7-6 and TRBJ2-7, with TRBD1 as a possible D gene (6 bases). This CDR3 contains 14 residues. V lost 5 bases and J lost 4, with 15 bases in between. In germline, CDR1 is SGHVS, CDR2 FNYEAQ. The CDR3 is CASSPSGVGYEQYF. Written as DNA, the CDR3 is TGTGCCAGCAGCCCGTCAGGGGTTGGGTACGAGCAGTACTTC.

As DNA, the CDR3 is TGTGCCAGCAGCAAGGGTGTGGGCACTGAAGCTTTCTTT. Amino acid sequence: CASSKGVGTEAFF. The rearrangement links TRBV7-2 to TRBJ1-1, with no clear D. This CDR3 has 13 amino acids. V lost 5 bases and J 4 bases, leaving 11 bases between the germline ends. CDR1 is SGHTA, CDR2 FQGNSA, per germline.

CDR3 loop: CASSDARVVGYTF. CDR3 DNA sequence: TGTGCCAGCAGTGATGCCAGGGTAGTTGGCTACACCTTC. V gene TRBV25-1 combines with J gene TRBJ1-2; D might be TRBD1 (5 bases). Trimming left V 3 bases short and J 7 bases short, with 12 bases between. Per germline, CDR1 MGHDK and CDR2 SYGVNS. CDR3 size: 13 residues.

This chain links TRBV6-5 with TRBJ2-7; a weak D match, TRBD2 (5 bases). The CDR3 is made up of 12 amino acids. Germline assignment: CDR1 MNHEY and CDR2 SVGAGI. Trimming stripped 6 bases from V and 11 bases from J, with 17 bases between. CDR3 bases: TGTGCCAGCAGATCAGAGGGAACCGCTGAGTACTTC. This encodes CASRSEGTAEYF.

The chain couples TRBV11-2 to TRBJ2-2; TRBD1 matches 7 bases. The CDR3 has 14 amino acids. Germline loops: CDR1 SGHAT, CDR2 FQNNGV. Trimming took 3 bases from V and 6 from J; bases not matched to a gene: 4. CDR3 region: CASSLTGSAGELFF. DNA for the CDR3: TGTGCCAGCAGCTTGACAGGGAGCGCCGGGGAGCTGTTTTTT. Variable domain in full (rest from reference TRBV11-2 and TRBJ2-2): EAGVAQSPRYKIIEKRQSVAFWCNPISGHATLYWYQQILGQGPKLLIQFQNNGVVDDSQLPKDRFSAERLKGVDSTLKIQPAKLEDSAVYLCASSLTGSAGELFFGEGSRLTVL.

The chain is built from TRBV5-1 and TRBJ2-1; tentative D call: TRBD1 (6 bases). This CDR3 spans 14 amino acids. Germline CDR1 SGHRS, CDR2 YFSETQ. V was shortened by 4 bases and J by 9 bases, with 17 bases between the two germline ends. CDR3 nucleotide sequence: TGCGCCAGCAGCAGGGACATCCCCGAGAGTGAGCAGTTCTTC. Residues: CASSRDIPESEQFF.

This clone showed up just a few times. This sequence joins TRBV7-9 and TRBJ1-2, with a possible D match to TRBD1 (5 bases). The V end was cut by 5 bases, the J end by 1 base, with 11 bases between. The CDR3 is made up of 14 amino acids. Germline V gives CDR1 SEHNR, CDR2 FQNEAQ (reference sequence). CDR3 nucleotides: TGTGCCAGCAGCCAGGACACTCTTAACTATGGCTACACCTTC. Translation gives CASSQDTLNYGYTF.